Following are 17 T cell receptor beta chains from one sample sequenced in a study of CD8 T cells in Susac syndrome (dated by TCRdb to 2018 to 2020). Library preparation used the immunoSEQ multiplex PCR assay. RNA was extracted with the RNeasy kit and 0.5 to 1 ug was reverse transcribed using random hexamers. Using fastp trimming at Q25 and MiXCR clonotype assembly, TCRdb reanalyzed the public sequencing data and kept in-frame beta chains. Entries are consolidated by CDR3 protein sequence, retaining the most common genes and DNA. Recorded for this sample are 300,000 or so distinct CDR3 sequences; roughly nine tenths of them occurred a single time. In total, the top ten clones hold more than 0.06% of the sample. The sequenced material came from CD4+ T cells from PBMCs. The receptors were gathered from a human donor with multiple sclerosis.

The gene calls are TRBV29-1 and TRBJ2-1, with 9 nucleotides matching TRBD2. The V segment lost 7 bases and the J segment 10 bases; nucleotides outside the gene matches: 14. The CDR3 is 14 amino acids. The germline CDR1 and CDR2 sequences are SQVTM and ANQGSEA. CDR3 coding DNA: TGCAGCGCGGGGCTCGCGGGAGGGCGGGTGGAGCAGTTCTTC. It encodes CSAGLAGGRVEQFF.

The chain recombines TRBV20-1 with TRBJ1-1; D remains unclear. Germline assignment: CDR1 DFQATT and CDR2 SNEGSKA (reference sequence). The CDR3 totals 14 residues. The V and J ends lost 4 bases and 7 bases respectively, with 19 bases between them. This chain's CDR3 is CSATGGLRGDEAFF. The CDR3 nucleotides read TGCAGTGCTACTGGTGGGCTGCGGGGTGATGAAGCTTTCTTT.

The chain combines TRBV30 with TRBJ1-4; TRBD1 matches 9 bases. Germline values: CDR1 GTSNPN, CDR2 SVGIG (reference sequence). The length of the CDR3 is 14 residues. The ends lost 4 bases at V and 7 bases at J; junction bases unmatched: 7. The CDR3 is CAWTPGQGVEKLFF. The DNA for the CDR3 is TGTGCCTGGACCCCGGGACAGGGCGTTGAAAAACTGTTTTTT.

The chain joins TRBV3-1 to TRBJ2-1, with D perhaps TRBD2 (7 bases). Germline V gene lookup returns CDR1 LGHDT and CDR2 YNNKEL (reference sequence). The CDR3 loop spans 16 amino acids. Deletions cut 0 bases from V and 6 bases from J, with 15 bases between. CDR3 nucleotides: TGTGCCAGCAGCCAAGATCCGGGGGGCGAATCCAATGAGCAGTTCTTC. Amino acids: CASSQDPGGESNEQFF.

The chain carries TRBV13 and TRBJ1-1; D is ambiguous. V shed 1 base and J shed 0 bases, with 9 bases lying between them. The germline gives CDR1 PRHDT, CDR2 FYEKMQ (reference sequence). The CDR3 loop spans 15 amino acids. DNA for the CDR3: TGTGCCAGCAGCTTAGAAACGGGCATGAACACTGAAGCTTTCTTT. This codes for CASSLETGMNTEAFF.

This rearrangement joins TRBV12-3 or TRBV12-4 to TRBJ2-3; 9 nucleotides agree with TRBD2. V was pared by 4 bases and J by 0 bases, with 8 bases of the junction left unmatched. This CDR3 has 17 amino acids. Written as DNA, the CDR3 is TGTGCCAGCAGTTCTCTCCAGACTAGCGGTAGCACAGATACGCAGTATTTT. Its translation is CASSSLQTSGSTDTQYF.

The rearrangement joins TRBV5-4 to TRBJ2-4; TRBD1 agrees at 7 bases. The CDR3 has 14 residues. V shed 3 bases and J 4 bases; nucleotides not matched to a gene: 4. CDR1 is SGHNT and CDR2 is YYREEE in the germline V gene (reference sequence). The CDR3 DNA reads as TGTGCCAGCAGCTCGTGGGACAGTAAAAACATTCAGTACTTC. This sequence encodes CASSSWDSKNIQYF.

This clonotype was observed once. V gene TRBV30 combines with J gene TRBJ2-1, with D possibly called TRBD1 or TRBD2 (5 bases each). The CDR3 is 14 residues long. Germline CDR1 GTSNPN, CDR2 SVGIG (reference sequence). V shed 5 bases and J shed 6 bases, with 17 bases lying between them. In DNA, the CDR3 is TGTGCCTGGGGGACCATTCGCGGCCGCAATGAGCAGTTCTTC. It specifies CAWGTIRGRNEQFF.

Remarks on this clonotype: An end of the junction does not agree with germline; a read error may underlie this. The chain employs TRBV19 and TRBJ1-1, with no clear D. CDR1 and CDR2 from the germline V gene are LNHDA and SQIVND (reference sequence). This CDR3 is 13 amino acids long. The CDR3, as DNA: TGTGCCAGTTCGAGGACGGCGAACACTGGAGCTTTCTTT. Its translation: CASSRTANTGAFF.

This chain uses TRBV15 with TRBJ1-1; 7 bases fit TRBD1. Germline V gives CDR1 LNHNV, CDR2 YYDKDF (reference sequence). The V gene end was trimmed by 1 base and the J gene end by 1 base; junction bases not matched to a gene: 3. This CDR3 spans 15 amino acids. The CDR3 reads CATSRGGTANTEAFF. As DNA, the CDR3 is TGTGCCACCAGCAGAGGAGGGACAGCGAACACTGAAGCTTTCTTT.

V gene TRBV11-2 combines with J gene TRBJ2-5; D gene uncertain. Germline assignment: CDR1 SGHAT and CDR2 FQNNGV. The CDR3 has 13 residues. V was cut by 3 bases and J by 4 bases, with 9 bases left in between. This CDR3 reads CASSFTSAETQYF. The CDR3 coding sequence is TGTGCCAGCAGCTTTACCAGCGCAGAGACCCAGTACTTC.

This clonotype has only a few counts. The chain couples TRBV5-4 to TRBJ2-3, with 8 bases that match TRBD1. V shed 3 bases, J shed 1 base, and the junction held 1 base outside the gene matches. In germline, CDR1 is SGHNT, CDR2 YYREEE (reference sequence). The CDR3 covers 14 residues. CDR3 sequence (DNA): TGTGCCAGCAGCTCGGACAGGGGCACAGATACGCAGTATTTT. Its protein is CASSSDRGTDTQYF.

V is TRBV19 and J is TRBJ1-1; D is unresolved. CDR3 size: 13 residues. CDR1 and CDR2 (germline): LNHDA, SQIVND (reference sequence). Trimming removed 6 bases from V and 5 bases from J, with 13 bases in between. The CDR3 coding sequence is TGTGCCAGTAGGACCGGAGAGGTGACTGAAGCTTTCTTT. It encodes CASRTGEVTEAFF.

J is TRBJ2-5 and V is TRBV20-1, with 14 positions matching TRBD2. CDR1 is DFQATT and CDR2 is SNEGSKA in the germline V gene (reference sequence). The CDR3 totals 17 residues. V was pared by 3 bases and J by 1 base, with 7 bases of the junction left unmatched. In DNA form, the CDR3 reads TGCAGTGCTAGCGTGGGACTAGCGGGGGCATTCCAAGAGACCCAGTACTTC. Protein product: CSASVGLAGAFQETQYF.

The rearrangement links TRBV18 to TRBJ2-5; 10 bases are shared with TRBD1. V gave up 3 bases and J gave up 5 bases; unmatched junction bases: 3. Germline V lookup: CDR1 KGHSH, CDR2 LQKENI. This CDR3 comprises 14 residues. CDR3 coding DNA: TGTGCCAGCTCACCGGGACAGGGGACGGAGACCCAGTACTTC. This gives the protein CASSPGQGTETQYF.

The J gene is TRBJ2-5, the V gene TRBV12-5; the match to TRBD1 covers 9 bases. The CDR3 consists of 17 residues. Germline V lookup: CDR1 LGHNT, CDR2 FRNRAP. The junction had 8 bases not matched to a gene; V was cut back by 1 base and J by 2 bases. The CDR3 region is CASGLARAGTGQETQYF. As DNA, the CDR3 is TGTGCTAGTGGTTTGGCTAGAGCCGGGACAGGGCAAGAGACCCAGTACTTC.

This chain uses TRBV4-2 with TRBJ2-1; 11 bases line up with TRBD1. CDR3 size: 15 residues. V shed 0 bases and J 9 bases; nucleotides not matched to a gene: 4. CDR1 and CDR2 from the germline V gene are LGHNA and YNFKEQ. The CDR3 loop is CASSQDAGQGVEQFF. DNA for the CDR3: TGTGCCAGCAGCCAAGATGCGGGACAGGGGGTTGAGCAGTTCTTC.